This T cell receptor (beta chain) stems from a study of T cells in Graves' hyperthyroidism and ophthalmopathy. The CDR3 is 13 amino acids. The V and J ends lost 1 base and 5 bases respectively, with 7 bases between them. The germline CDR1 and CDR2 sequences are MNHEY and SMNVEV (reference sequence). This clonotype was picked up many times. Amplified TCR beta CDR3 regions came from RNA transcripts. The TCR CDR3 was amplified in a first-round RT-PCR using the HTBI primer set. TCRdb analysed the multiplex PCR reads with MiXCR anew, one entry per CDR3 protein. The sample consists of some 250,000 distinct CDR3 sequences, more than 12% of them appearing once.

The rearrangement links TRBV27 to TRBJ2-3, with unresolved D. The sample consisted of blood. The source is a middle-aged woman with Graves' hyperthyroidism that later progressed to Graves' ophthalmopathy. The CDR3 here is CASSLLGLDTQYF. DNA for the CDR3: TGTGCCAGCAGTTTATTAGGATTAGATACGCAGTATTTT.